The 4 T cell receptor beta chains below come from one sample, sequenced in a study of identical twins. TCRdb re-analysed the 5' RACE reads in MiXCR, keeping a single row per CDR3 protein. The sample lists 350,000 to 600,000 distinct CDR3 sequences; 12% to 15% were seen once. These same records also appear under a second study, on yellow fever vaccine responses in identical twins.

Sample: CD4+ T cells sorted from blood. These receptors were taken from a woman aged 18-29 years in good health.

The rearrangement joins TRBV14 to TRBJ2-3; no reliable D call. The germline CDR1 and CDR2 sequences are SGHDN and FVKESK. With 3 bases removed from V and 0 bases from J, the gap between germline ends came to 10 bases. The CDR3 totals 15 residues. Here the CDR3 reads CASSQVRGSTDTQYF. The CDR3 nucleotides are TGTGCCAGCAGCCAGGTCCGCGGCAGCACAGATACGCAGTATTTT.

This clonotype was counted between two and nine times. The rearrangement links TRBV9 to TRBJ1-5; a possible D gene is TRBD1 (5 bases). The CDR3 spans 15 residues. V lost 3 bases and J 3 bases, leaving 13 bases between the germline ends. The germline V gene has CDR1 SGDLS and CDR2 YYNGEE. In DNA, the CDR3 is TGTGCCAGCAGCGGTGGGGGGGTTAACAATCAGCCCCAGCATTTT. It specifies CASSGGGVNNQPQHF.

The chain uses TRBV7-3 and TRBJ2-3; 11 bases line up with TRBD2. The germline V gene has CDR1 SGHTA and CDR2 FQGTGA. The CDR3 has 18 amino acids. Germline trimming cut 5 bases from V and 3 bases from J; bases unmatched to any gene: 13. CDR3: CASSKGRSGGAGTDTQYF. The CDR3 region has the DNA TGTGCCAGCAGCAAAGGACGTAGCGGGGGGGCCGGGACAGATACGCAGTATTTT.

Only a few counts were recorded for this clonotype. The rearrangement links TRBV7-9 to TRBJ2-1; a possible D gene is TRBD2 (6 bases). The germline V gene encodes CDR1 SEHNR and CDR2 FQNEAQ (reference sequence). With 5 bases removed from V and 0 bases from J, the gap between germline ends came to 17 bases. The CDR3 spans 17 residues. DNA of the CDR3: TGTGCCAGCAGCCTGGGGGGTACAGTAAGCTCCTACAATGAGCAGTTCTTC. Translation: CASSLGGTVSSYNEQFF.